The 32 T cell receptor beta chains below come from one sample, sequenced in a study of blood T cell repertoires in COVID-19 (dated by TCRdb to 2020 to 2021). Libraries were constructed by the immunoSEQ multiplex PCR assay. What TCRdb holds here is the immuneACCESS table cut down to in-frame rearrangements. Part of the clones is not present; checked against another copy, under half of the missing clones reflect an unresolved V gene, and the others are unexplained. A total of under 200,000 clones appear in this sample, 84% of them only once. The ten top clones hold over 2% of the sample. Sequenced material: peripheral blood. Receptors were obtained from a human donor with acute or convalescent COVID-19. The donor label of this sample is uncertain.

The CDR3 DNA sequence: TGCGCCAGCACGCCTCATCGACTAGCGGGAGAAGATACGCAGTATTTT. It specifies CASTPHRLAGEDTQYF. The gene calls are TRBV10-2 and TRBJ2-3, with TRBD2 identical over 12 bases. The length of the CDR3 is 16 residues. Looked up from germline, CDR1 is WSHSY and CDR2 is SAAADI. V shed 7 bases and J 5 bases; nucleotides not matched to a gene: 10.

This chain connects TRBV20-1 to TRBJ1-1, with D uncertain. Germline values: CDR1 DFQATT, CDR2 SNEGSKA (reference sequence). The CDR3 runs to 10 residues. Trimming removed 7 bases from V and 5 bases from J, with 8 bases in between. CDR3 sequence reads: CSVRRTEAFF. The CDR3 DNA sequence: TGCAGTGTTCGGAGGACTGAAGCTTTCTTT.

The chain is built from TRBV11-2 and TRBJ1-2; D is possibly TRBD1 (6 bases). V gave up 4 bases and J gave up 5 bases, with 20 bases separating them. The germline CDR1 and CDR2 sequences are SGHAT and FQNNGV. The CDR3 has 16 residues. DNA for the CDR3: TGTGCCAGCAGCTCCGGACAGACCATTCAAGGGTATGGCTACACCTTC. The encoded protein is CASSSGQTIQGYGYTF.

The chain joins TRBV7-8 to TRBJ1-2, with a possible D match to TRBD1 (5 bases). This CDR3 region has 14 residues. Deletions cut 3 bases from V and 0 bases from J, with 8 bases between. The germline V gene has CDR1 SGHVS and CDR2 FQNEAQ. CDR3 region: CASSLTAANYGYTF. DNA of the CDR3: TGTGCCAGCAGCTTGACAGCTGCTAACTATGGCTACACCTTC.

The chain joins TRBV19 to TRBJ2-2, with D possibly being TRBD1 (5 bases). Germline CDR1 and CDR2: LNHDA and SQIVND (reference sequence). The CDR3 length is 14 residues. Trimming pared 4 bases from V and 3 bases from J, leaving 9 bases between. Written as DNA, the CDR3 is TGTGCCAGTAGTACGCAGGGTTACACCGGGGAGCTGTTTTTT. This translates into CASSTQGYTGELFF. Full variable domain (missing parts from reference TRBV19 and TRBJ2-2): DGGITQSPKYLFRKEGQNVTLSCEQNLNHDAMYWYRQDPGQGLRLIYYSQIVNDFQKGDIAEGYSVSREKKESFPLTVTSAQKNPTAFYLCASSTQGYTGELFFGEGSRLTVL.

The chain recombines TRBV7-9 with TRBJ2-3; D may be TRBD2 (6 bases). The CDR3 has 15 amino acids. Trimming left V 2 bases short and J 6 bases short, with 15 bases between. Per the germline V gene, CDR1 is SEHNR and CDR2 is FQNEAQ (reference sequence). CDR3 sequence (DNA): TGTGCCAGCAGCTTACCGGCGGGACGGGCTGATACGCAGTATTTT. Residues: CASSLPAGRADTQYF.

V is TRBV7-7 and J is TRBJ2-5; 7 bases are shared with TRBD2. This CDR3 has 15 amino acids. The junction had 10 bases not matched to a gene; V was cut back by 5 bases and J by 4 bases. Germline lookup yields CDR1 SSHAT and CDR2 FNYEAQ (reference sequence). The CDR3 coding sequence is TGTGCCAGCAGCCTCTCTAGCGGACCGGGAGAGACCCAGTACTTC. Protein product: CASSLSSGPGETQYF. The full variable domain, with the rest looked up from reference TRBV7-7 and TRBJ2-5, is GAGVSQSPRYKVTKRGQDVTLRCDPISSHATLYWYQQALGQGPEFLTYFNYEAQPDKSGLPSDRFSAERPEGSISTLTIQRTEQRDSAMYRCASSLSSGPGETQYFGPGTRLLVL.

Within the sample, this clone is medium-sized. This chain links TRBV19 with TRBJ1-2; D gene uncertain. The CDR3 is 13 residues long. V was pared by 0 bases and J by 4 bases, with 6 bases between. Germline V gene lookup returns CDR1 LNHDA and CDR2 SQIVND (reference sequence). In DNA form, the CDR3 reads TGTGCCAGTAGTATAGACAGATCCTATGGCTACACCTTC. It codes for CASSIDRSYGYTF.

In nucleotides, the CDR3 is TGCGCCAGCAGTGAGTCTCGGGGGCAAGAGACCCAGTACTTC. Translated, it gives CASSESRGQETQYF. This rearrangement joins TRBV10-1 to TRBJ2-5, with D tentatively TRBD2 (6 bases). V dropped 0 bases and J dropped 2 bases, with 7 bases sitting between them. In germline, CDR1 is WNHNN, CDR2 SYGVQD (reference sequence). The CDR3 extends over 14 amino acids.

This clone was observed once. This chain uses TRBV5-6 with TRBJ2-1; a possible D gene is TRBD2 (7 bases). There are 13 residues in the CDR3. Germline V gives CDR1 SGHDT, CDR2 YYEEEE. With 3 bases removed from V and 9 bases from J, the gap between germline ends came to 13 bases. This CDR3 is CASSWTRGGEQFF. In DNA form, the CDR3 reads TGTGCCAGCAGCTGGACTAGGGGGGGTGAGCAGTTCTTC.

The chain joins TRBV7-3 to TRBJ1-1; D may be TRBD1 (5 bases). V was shortened by 1 base and J by 4 bases, with 16 bases between the two germline ends. This CDR3 contains 16 residues. Germline lookup yields CDR1 SGHTA and CDR2 FQGTGA. CDR3 bases: TGTGCCAGCAGCTTAAGGGGGGTAGGGCCTGGCACTGAAGCTTTCTTT. Translated, it gives CASSLRGVGPGTEAFF.

This chain connects TRBV2 to TRBJ2-7; perhaps TRBD1 as D (6 bases). Trimming left V 6 bases short and J 2 bases short, with 17 bases between. This CDR3 contains 15 residues. Germline V CDR1 and CDR2: SNHLY, FYNNEI. CDR3 sequence (DNA): TGTGCCAGCAGGAGGGAAGGGGGTGCCCCCTACGAGCAGTACTTC. Translated: CASRREGGAPYEQYF. Using reference TRBV2 and TRBJ2-7 for the parts outside the CDR3, the full variable domain is EPEVTQTPSHQVTQMGQEVILRCVPISNHLYFYWYRQILGQKVEFLVSFYNNEISEKSEIFDDQFSVERPDGSNFTLKIRSTKLEDSAMYFCASRREGGAPYEQYFGPGTRLTVT.

J is TRBJ1-4 and V is TRBV2; tentatively, D is TRBD1 (6 bases). From germline, CDR1 is SNHLY and CDR2 FYNNEI. Trimming removed 7 bases from V and 4 bases from J, with 10 bases in between. The CDR3 sequence is 13 residues long. CDR3: CASKRTVNEKLFF. CDR3 nucleotides: TGTGCCAGCAAACGGACAGTTAATGAAAAACTGTTTTTT.

The V and J genes are TRBV21-1 and TRBJ2-3; TRBD1, the table's D call, was not compared with the DNA. TRBV21-1 is given as a pseudogene. This CDR3 is built from 15 residues. The CDR3 protein is CASSKGGQYTDTQYF. As DNA, the CDR3 is TGTGCCAGCAGCAAAGGGGGACAGTACACAGATACGCAGTATTTT.

This clone was found a few times. The rearrangement links TRBV29-1 to TRBJ1-1, with 8 bases fitting TRBD1. This CDR3 contains 14 residues. V lost 2 bases, J lost 5 bases, and 7 bases stayed unmatched. From germline, CDR1 is SQVTM and CDR2 ANQGSEA. Here the CDR3 reads CSVEWLGQGTEAFF. CDR3 nucleotide sequence: TGCAGCGTTGAATGGCTAGGACAGGGTACTGAAGCTTTCTTT.

The chain is built from TRBV5-4 and TRBJ1-1; 7 bases line up with TRBD1. CDR3 length: 14 residues. V shed 3 bases, J shed 3 bases, and the junction held 5 bases outside the gene matches. Germline loops: CDR1 SGHNT, CDR2 YYREEE (reference sequence). CDR3 sequence reads: CASSSGGGDTEAFF. Here the CDR3 DNA reads TGTGCCAGCAGCTCAGGGGGTGGGGACACTGAAGCTTTCTTT.

In its sample, this clone was seen a few times. This sequence joins TRBV10-3 and TRBJ1-4; D is ambiguous. Germline V CDR1 and CDR2: ENHRY, SYGVKD. The CDR3 runs to 13 residues. V lost 4 bases, J lost 6 bases, and 9 bases lay in between. The CDR3 DNA reads as TGTGCCATCAGTGCGGGCGGGGATGAAAAACTGTTTTTT. Its translation is CAISAGGDEKLFF.

The V call is TRBV6-2 or TRBV6-3, the J call TRBJ2-5; D call uncertain. Trimming took off 5 bases at V and 5 bases at J, with 6 bases between the two ends. Germline-derived CDR1 and CDR2 are MNHEY and SVGEGT. The CDR3 runs 11 residues. Written as DNA, the CDR3 is TGTGCCAGCAGTCCCCGGGAGACCCAGTACTTC. Translating gives CASSPRETQYF.

The rearrangement uses TRBV7-2 and TRBJ1-5; 7 bases agree with TRBD1. Germline assignment: CDR1 SGHTA and CDR2 FQGNSA. V gave up 1 base and J gave up 2 bases; unmatched junction bases: 5. The CDR3 loop spans 16 amino acids. The chain's CDR3 is CASSLEEGAGNQPQHF. The CDR3, as DNA: TGTGCCAGCAGCTTAGAGGAGGGGGCAGGCAATCAGCCCCAGCATTTT.

V is TRBV6-4 and J is TRBJ2-2; D gene uncertain. The V gene lost 4 bases and the J gene lost 1 base, with 7 bases spanning the gap. Per germline, CDR1 MRHNA and CDR2 SNTAGT. The CDR3 contains 14 residues. The CDR3 protein is CASSGSQNTGELFF. CDR3 in DNA: TGTGCCAGCAGTGGAAGCCAGAACACCGGGGAGCTGTTTTTT.

The chain combines TRBV7-8 with TRBJ1-4; D is perhaps TRBD1 (6 bases). The CDR3 is 15 amino acids. Trimming removed 5 bases at V and 4 bases at J, with 14 bases between. CDR1 SGHVS and CDR2 FQNEAQ come from the germline V gene. In DNA, the CDR3 is TGTGCCAGCAGCGGGGGGGCAGGGAATAATGAAAAACTGTTTTTT. It yields the protein CASSGGAGNNEKLFF.

The rearrangement links TRBV7-9 to TRBJ1-6; D might be TRBD1 (6 bases). Germline V gene lookup returns CDR1 SEHNR and CDR2 FQNEAQ (reference sequence). Trimming cost V 10 bases and J 7 bases, with 17 bases left between them. The length of the CDR3 is 14 residues. The CDR3 spells CATNREGSNSPLHF. The CDR3 nucleotides are TGTGCCACCAACAGGGAGGGAAGCAATTCACCCCTCCACTTT. Supplemented by reference TRBV7-9 and TRBJ1-6, the full variable domain reads DTGVSQNPRHKITKRGQNVTFRCDPISEHNRLYWYRQTLGQGPEFLTYFQNEAQLEKSRLLSDRFSAERPKGSFSTLEIQRTEQGDSAMYLCATNREGSNSPLHFGNGTRLTVT.

The chain joins TRBV25-1 to TRBJ2-1; 7 bases agree with TRBD1. V trimming: 3 bases; J trimming: 5 bases; junction bases outside the gene matches: 7. This CDR3 spans 15 amino acids. The germline CDR1 and CDR2 sequences are MGHDK and SYGVNS. CDR3: CASSDSGQWNNEQFF. The CDR3 region has the DNA TGTGCCAGCAGTGACTCGGGACAGTGGAACAATGAGCAGTTCTTC.

Worth noting for this clone: At one boundary the junction diverges from the germline segment, which might be a read error. J is TRBJ2-7 and V is TRBV18; 7 bases agree with TRBD1. In germline, CDR1 is KGHSH, CDR2 LQKENI. This CDR3 is built from 14 residues. The CDR3 DNA reads TGTGCCACCTCAAAGTCAGGGGGTTACTACGAGCAGTACTTC. As protein: CATSKSGGYYEQYF.

The rearrangement links TRBV4-1 to TRBJ1-1, with D hard to call. Germline V gene data show CDR1 as MGHRA and CDR2 as YSYEKL. This CDR3 spans 14 amino acids. The germline V and J ends were trimmed by 0 bases and 1 base, with 6 bases remaining between them. This CDR3 is CASSQDPGNTEAFF. The CDR3 DNA follows: TGCGCCAGCAGCCAAGATCCAGGGAACACTGAAGCTTTCTTT.

This chain connects TRBV3-1 (or the pseudogene TRBV3-2) to TRBJ2-7, with TRBD1 matching 8 bases. After removal of 4 bases from V and 2 bases from J, the junction contained 4 bases not matched to a gene. The CDR3 length is 14 residues. Germline V gene sequence: CDR1 LGHDT, CDR2 YNNKEL (reference sequence). The CDR3 loop is CASSRETGAYEQYF. CDR3 sequence (DNA): TGTGCCAGCAGCCGAGAGACAGGGGCCTACGAGCAGTACTTC.

The chain joins TRBV3-1 (or the pseudogene TRBV3-2) to TRBJ1-2, with 8 bases identical to TRBD1. V trimming: 0 bases; J trimming: 8 bases; junction bases outside the gene matches: 8. Germline CDR1 LGHDT, CDR2 YNNKEL (reference sequence). The CDR3 spans 15 residues. This CDR3 reads CASSQELGRGQGYTF. The CDR3 DNA reads as TGTGCCAGCAGCCAAGAGCTGGGCAGGGGGCAAGGCTACACCTTC.

On this clone itself: The junction and the germline gene differ at one end; a read error may be behind it. V is TRBV28 and J is TRBJ1-4, with 9 positions matching TRBD1. The CDR3 has 14 amino acids. Germline CDR1 and CDR2: MDHEN and SYDVKM. The CDR3 nucleotides are TGTGCCAGCAATTTAGACAGGGGGTTCGAAAAACTGTTTTTT. It specifies CASNLDRGFEKLFF.

This chain joins TRBV25-1 and TRBJ2-7, with 7 bases lining up with TRBD2. J lost 3 bases, V lost 4 bases, and 12 bases had no gene match. Germline-derived CDR1 and CDR2 are MGHDK and SYGVNS. This CDR3 spans 16 amino acids. The CDR3 loop is CASSAFAGVEGYEQYF. For the CDR3, the DNA is TGTGCCAGCAGTGCATTTGCGGGGGTGGAGGGCTACGAGCAGTACTTC.

The CDR3 sequence is CASSDVQTGGSGYTF. In nucleotides, the CDR3 is TGTGCCAGCAGTGATGTCCAGACAGGGGGTAGTGGCTACACCTTC. The genes are TRBV25-1 and TRBJ1-2; 9 bases fit TRBD1. Per the germline V gene, CDR1 is MGHDK and CDR2 is SYGVNS. The CDR3 is 15 residues long. The trim removed 3 bases at V and 7 bases at J, leaving 9 bases unmatched.

This clone was seen only once. The rearrangement links TRBV28 to TRBJ2-7; TRBD2 is a possible D gene (7 bases). CDR1 MDHEN and CDR2 SYDVKM come from the germline V gene. The V and J ends lost 9 bases and 4 bases respectively, with 19 bases between them. The CDR3 loop spans 14 amino acids. The CDR3: CASFRGGPVYEQYF. Written as DNA, the CDR3 is TGTGCCAGTTTTAGGGGGGGACCGGTATACGAGCAGTACTTC.

This clone was counted between two and nine times. This sequence joins TRBV5-8 and TRBJ1-4; D may be TRBD1 (5 bases). V lost 4 bases and J 1 base, leaving 14 bases between the germline ends. Germline loops: CDR1 SGHTS, CDR2 YDEGEE. The CDR3 length is 16 residues. The chain's CDR3 is CASSTRRGLTNEKLFF. For the CDR3, the DNA is TGTGCCAGCAGCACCCGACGGGGGTTAACTAATGAAAAACTGTTTTTT.